A single sample is the source of the 20 T cell receptor beta chains below, sequenced in a study of technical replicates of blood from a handful of donors. Profiling relied on immunoSEQ multiplex PCR, and the TCRdb table lists in-frame clones only, not all of them. The data hold tens of thousands of clones, with about 97% observed a single time. Specimen: T cells isolated from PBMCs. All receptors come from a human donor in good health.

The chain carries TRBV6-6 and TRBJ1-2; D is uncertain. Germline lookup yields CDR1 MNHNY and CDR2 SVGAGI (reference sequence). Trimming pared 7 bases from V and 2 bases from J, leaving 11 bases between. CDR3 length equals 13 residues. CDR3 protein: CASTYGGNYGYTF. The CDR3 nucleotides are TGTGCCAGCACCTACGGAGGGAACTATGGCTACACCTTC.

The J gene is TRBJ2-7, the V gene TRBV9, with no clear D. The CDR3 has 14 residues. Trimming pared 3 bases from V and 0 bases from J, leaving 10 bases between. Germline lookup yields CDR1 SGDLS and CDR2 YYNGEE. CDR3 DNA sequence: TGTGCCAGCAGCGGTCAGGCACCCTCCTACGAGCAGTACTTC. As protein: CASSGQAPSYEQYF.

The chain carries TRBV19 and TRBJ1-1; D is ambiguous. Germline V gives CDR1 LNHDA, CDR2 SQIVND (reference sequence). The CDR3 spans 13 residues. V lost 6 bases to trimming and J lost 4 bases, with 12 bases between them. The CDR3 nucleotides read TGTGCCAGTAGCTCAGTCAGAGGCACTGAAGCTTTCTTT. This codes for CASSSVRGTEAFF.

This rearrangement joins TRBV13 to TRBJ2-3; D remains unclear. V gave up 6 bases and J gave up 3 bases, with 16 bases separating them. Germline CDR1 reads PRHDT; CDR2 reads FYEKMQ (reference sequence). The CDR3 spans 15 residues. CDR3 sequence reads: CASSPLGSTTDTQYF. CDR3 nucleotides: TGTGCCAGCAGTCCGTTGGGCAGCACAACAGATACGCAGTATTTT.

The CDR3 spells CASSPGWSEQFF. CDR3 bases: TGTGCCAGCAGTCCGGGTTGGAGTGAGCAGTTCTTC. The chain links TRBV25-1 to TRBJ2-1; D is unresolved. The CDR3 is made up of 12 amino acids. Germline lookup yields CDR1 MGHDK and CDR2 SYGVNS. The ends were cut back, 5 bases at V and 9 bases at J, with 11 bases in the middle.

The chain links TRBV15 to TRBJ2-4; the D is unclear. V lost 8 bases, J lost 0 bases, and 17 bases lay in between. The germline V gene encodes CDR1 LNHNV and CDR2 YYDKDF (reference sequence). The length of the CDR3 is 16 residues. The CDR3 is CATGHQWRLAKNIQYF. Here the CDR3 DNA reads TGTGCCACCGGTCATCAGTGGAGACTAGCCAAAAACATTCAGTACTTC.

V gene TRBV27 combines with J gene TRBJ1-1; D is unresolved. The CDR3 has 13 residues. Trimming stripped 4 bases from V and 0 bases from J, with 6 bases between. Germline lookup yields CDR1 MNHEY and CDR2 SMNVEV (reference sequence). The CDR3 loop is CASSSPVNTEAFF. CDR3 DNA sequence: TGTGCCAGCAGTTCCCCGGTGAACACTGAAGCTTTCTTT.

This chain joins TRBV5-6 and TRBJ2-5; D is unresolved. The CDR3 contains 14 residues. Between the trimmed V and J ends, which lost 0 bases and 0 bases, there was a span of 6 bases. In germline, CDR1 is SGHDT, CDR2 YYEEEE. The CDR3 DNA sequence: TGTGCCAGCAGCTTGGTGGAGTACCAAGAGACCCAGTACTTC. Its protein is CASSLVEYQETQYF.

The chain links TRBV29-1 to TRBJ1-2; no clear D gene. The CDR3 has 13 residues. Trimming took 5 bases from V and 2 from J, leaving 12 bases between them. Germline V CDR1 and CDR2: SQVTM, ANQGSEA. The CDR3 DNA is TGCAGCGTTAGCCGGGAAAAAAACTATGGCTACACCTTC. It yields the protein CSVSREKNYGYTF.

The chain employs TRBV5-4 and TRBJ1-2; tentatively, D is TRBD1 (5 bases). V was cut by 4 bases and J by 4 bases, with 17 bases left in between. The CDR3 sequence is 15 residues long. Germline values: CDR1 SGHNT, CDR2 YYREEE (reference sequence). The CDR3 nucleotides read TGTGCCAGCAGCGCCGCTTATAGGGGCGGCTATGGCTACACCTTC. This gives the protein CASSAAYRGGYGYTF.

This chain uses TRBV5-4 with TRBJ2-7, with D tentatively TRBD1 (5 bases). Germline V gene data show CDR1 as SGHNT and CDR2 as YYREEE (reference sequence). The CDR3 is 15 amino acids. Trimming shortened V by 0 bases and J by 0 bases, and 10 bases separated the two germline ends. The CDR3 region has the DNA TGTGCCAGCAGCTTGGAAGGGGCCCACTCCTACGAGCAGTACTTC. Translating it yields CASSLEGAHSYEQYF.

The chain employs TRBV15 and TRBJ1-2; perhaps TRBD1 as D (5 bases). The V end was cut by 0 bases, the J end by 8 bases, with 25 bases between. In germline, CDR1 is LNHNV, CDR2 YYDKDF (reference sequence). The CDR3 is 18 amino acids. In DNA, the CDR3 is TGTGCCACCAGCAGAGATAATACCCCTGTGTTAGGGGCTCGGGGCTACACCTTC. Protein product: CATSRDNTPVLGARGYTF.

The chain combines TRBV5-6 with TRBJ1-1, with D perhaps TRBD1 (5 bases). Germline CDR1 is SGHDT and CDR2 is YYEEEE. V gave up 1 base and J gave up 3 bases, with 13 bases separating them. The CDR3 extends over 15 amino acids. The CDR3 DNA sequence: TGTGCCAGCAGCTTGTGGCGGGGGTGGGACACTGAAGCTTTCTTT. Translated: CASSLWRGWDTEAFF.

The gene calls are TRBV28 and TRBJ2-5; 15 nucleotides align to TRBD2. Germline-derived CDR1 and CDR2 are MDHEN and SYDVKM. V dropped 4 bases and J dropped 5; count of bases not matched to a gene: 5. The CDR3 covers 16 residues. The CDR3 sequence is CASSSTGTSGRETQYF. CDR3 nucleotide sequence: TGTGCCAGCAGTTCTACCGGGACTAGCGGGAGGGAGACCCAGTACTTC. The complete variable domain, with remaining parts taken from reference TRBV28 and TRBJ2-5, reads DVKVTQSSRYLVKRTGEKVFLECVQDMDHENMFWYRQDPGLGLRLIYFSYDVKMKEKGDIPEGYSVSREKKERFSLILESASTNQTSMYLCASSSTGTSGRETQYFGPGTRLLVL.

The J gene is TRBJ2-1, the V gene TRBV5-6; tentatively, D is TRBD2 (7 bases). The CDR3 length is 16 residues. Trimming took 7 bases from V and 4 from J, leaving 21 bases between them. Germline V CDR1 and CDR2: SGHDT, YYEEEE. CDR3 protein: CASEKKGGVLYNEQFF. For the CDR3, the DNA is TGTGCCAGCGAAAAGAAAGGGGGGGTACTTTACAATGAGCAGTTCTTC.

The chain recombines TRBV5-1 with TRBJ2-2, with D possibly TRBD1 on 5 matching bases. Germline CDR1 is SGHRS and CDR2 is YFSETQ. CDR3 length: 14 amino acids. V dropped 6 bases and J dropped 7 bases, with 16 bases sitting between them. CDR3 nucleotides: TGCGCCAGCACGCCGAGGTCCCAGGGCGGGGAGCTGTTTTTT. It encodes CASTPRSQGGELFF.

The J gene is TRBJ1-4, the V gene TRBV11-3; D remains unclear. CDR3 length: 16 amino acids. V lost 7 bases, J lost 3 bases, and 18 bases lay in between. CDR1 is SGHNT, CDR2 YENEEA, per germline. CDR3 sequence reads: CASITLGRGSNEKLFF. The CDR3 region has the DNA TGTGCCAGCATCACATTAGGTCGAGGGTCTAATGAAAAACTGTTTTTT.

The chain combines TRBV19 with TRBJ2-2; 9 nucleotides line up with TRBD1. The CDR3 is made up of 14 amino acids. Germline V lookup: CDR1 LNHDA, CDR2 SQIVND (reference sequence). Trimming removed 9 bases from V and 5 bases from J; junction bases left unmatched: 7. CDR3 coding DNA: TGTGCCAGCGATAGGACAGGGGATACCGGGGAGCTGTTTTTT. Amino acids: CASDRTGDTGELFF.

The chain joins TRBV27 to TRBJ2-7; maybe TRBD2 (6 bases). The ends were cut back, 2 bases at V and 3 bases at J, with 11 bases in the middle. This CDR3 has 14 residues. CDR1 and CDR2 (germline): MNHEY, SMNVEV (reference sequence). In nucleotides, the CDR3 is TGTGCCAGCAGTTTACTAGCGACACACTACGAGCAGTACTTC. Encoded protein: CASSLLATHYEQYF.

This clone was seen a single time. This chain uses TRBV7-9 with TRBJ2-7; 7 bases fit TRBD2. Losses at the gene ends were 2 bases for V and 3 bases for J; bases not matched to a gene: 7. This CDR3 is 15 amino acids long. Germline V gene lookup returns CDR1 SEHNR and CDR2 FQNEAQ (reference sequence). Here the CDR3 reads CASSLYGGDGYEQYF. CDR3 coding DNA: TGTGCCAGCAGCTTATATGGGGGGGATGGCTACGAGCAGTACTTC. The variable domain in full, with the rest retrieved from reference TRBV7-9 and TRBJ2-7, is DTGVSQNPRHKITKRGQNVTFRCDPISEHNRLYWYRQTLGQGPEFLTYFQNEAQLEKSRLLSDRFSAERPKGSFSTLEIQRTEQGDSAMYLCASSLYGGDGYEQYFGPGTRLTVT.